This record covers a single TCR beta chain. This CDR3 is 15 amino acids long. Germline CDR1 reads LGHDT; CDR2 reads YNNKEL (reference sequence). V lost 4 bases, J lost 8 bases, and 18 bases lay in between. The data belong to a study of blood T cell repertoires in COVID-19. Study background: Italy, Spain and the United States were the sources of the convalescent and acute COVID-19 samples. PBMCs, B-cell-depleted T cells, or T cells provided the cDNA or gDNA that made up the material.

In the study's own analysis: Researchers report that nucleated cell counts were estimated from reference gene primer amplification. Assay: immunoSEQ multiplex PCR; the TCRdb copy retains only in-frame clones and omits some. V and J calls and clone size are copied from that table; D and trimming were computed from the DNA. The sample has more than 95,000 clones; 80% to 90% are singletons. The chain carries TRBV3-1 (or the pseudogene TRBV3-2) and TRBJ2-1; possible D gene TRBD2, 6 bases. The sequence derives from a woman in her sixties or seventies with acute or convalescent COVID-19. The sample taken for sequencing was peripheral blood. CDR3: CASSPTPGVAYEQFF. The CDR3 DNA sequence: TGTGCCAGCAGCCCCACCCCGGGGGTGGCCTATGAGCAGTTCTTC.